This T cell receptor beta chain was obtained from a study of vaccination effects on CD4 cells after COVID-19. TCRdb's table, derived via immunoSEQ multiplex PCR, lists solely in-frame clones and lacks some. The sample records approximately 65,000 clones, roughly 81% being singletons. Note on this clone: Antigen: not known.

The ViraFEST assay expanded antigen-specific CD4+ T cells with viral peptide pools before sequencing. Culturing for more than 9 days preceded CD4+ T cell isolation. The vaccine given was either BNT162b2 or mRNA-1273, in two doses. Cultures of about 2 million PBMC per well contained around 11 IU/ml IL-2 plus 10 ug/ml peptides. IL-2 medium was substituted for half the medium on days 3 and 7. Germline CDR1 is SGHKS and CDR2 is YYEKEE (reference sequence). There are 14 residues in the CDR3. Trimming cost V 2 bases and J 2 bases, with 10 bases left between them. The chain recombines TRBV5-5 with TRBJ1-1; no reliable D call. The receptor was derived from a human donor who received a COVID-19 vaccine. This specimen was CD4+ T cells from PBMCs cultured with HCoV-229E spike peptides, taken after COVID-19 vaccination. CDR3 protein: CASSFSGANTEAFF. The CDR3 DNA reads TGTGCCAGCAGCTTTTCGGGAGCCAACACTGAAGCTTTCTTT.